This entry lists 11 T cell receptor beta chains sequenced from one sample in a study of cytomegalovirus exposure and HLA in healthy donors. The primer mix had 60 Vbeta and 13 Jbeta primers. Libraries were prepared by immunoSEQ multiplex PCR; TCRdb keeps only in-frame clonotypes and omits some of them. The data contain more than 95,000 clones, over 65% of them singletons. Sequencing was carried out using PBMCs. These receptors all come from a middle-aged man in good health and CMV-seronegative.

This clone was seen a handful of times. The chain combines TRBV7-9 with TRBJ1-1; 9 positions agree with TRBD1. Germline CDR1 and CDR2: SEHNR and FQNEAQ (reference sequence). V lost 5 bases to trimming and J lost 8 bases; unmatched junction nucleotides: 6. CDR3 length: 13 residues. The CDR3 DNA reads TGTGCCAGCAGCAACAACAGGGGGCGGGAAGCTTTCTTT. It translates to CASSNNRGREAFF.

The CDR3 nucleotides are TGTGCCAGCAGCGTAGGGGGGGGCAGCACAGATACGCAGTATTTT. Protein sequence: CASSVGGGSTDTQYF. This sequence joins TRBV9 and TRBJ2-3; maybe TRBD2 (7 bases). Trimming took 0 bases from V and 0 from J, leaving 8 bases between them. The CDR3 contains 15 residues. Germline CDR1 reads SGDLS; CDR2 reads YYNGEE.

J is TRBJ2-3 and V is TRBV9, with TRBD2 matching 7 bases. The CDR3 is 14 residues long. CDR1 SGDLS and CDR2 YYNGEE come from the germline V gene. Unmatched junction bases numbered 11, after V lost 3 bases and J lost 10 bases. CDR3 in DNA: TGTGCCAGCAGCGCAAAAGGGAGGGATGGGTCGCAGTATTTT. This encodes CASSAKGRDGSQYF.

The rearrangement links TRBV4-1 to TRBJ2-2, with TRBD2 matching over 10 bases. The CDR3 sequence is 17 residues long. Germline loops: CDR1 MGHRA, CDR2 YSYEKL. J was trimmed by 6 bases and V by 0 bases; bases with no gene match: 7. The chain's CDR3 is CASSQDRRLAGAGELFF. CDR3 bases: TGCGCCAGCAGCCAAGATAGGCGCCTAGCGGGGGCCGGGGAGCTGTTTTTT.

This clone was counted a single time. The chain is built from TRBV30 and TRBJ2-1, with 11 bases that match TRBD2. J was trimmed by 10 bases and V by 3 bases; bases with no gene match: 14. The CDR3 spans 16 residues. Germline-derived CDR1 and CDR2 are GTSNPN and SVGIG (reference sequence). CDR3 DNA: TGTGCCTGGAGGGCCAGGGGTAGCGGGGGGGGAGGGGAGCAGTTCTTC. Translation: CAWRARGSGGGGEQFF.

This clone has a handful of counts. The rearrangement links TRBV19 to TRBJ1-4; perhaps TRBD1 as D (5 bases). Germline V gene data show CDR1 as LNHDA and CDR2 as SQIVND (reference sequence). The ends were cut back, 3 bases at V and 6 bases at J, with 11 bases in the middle. The CDR3 consists of 14 residues. In DNA, the CDR3 is TGTGCCAGTAGTATCCTTCGGGGGGATGAAAAACTGTTTTTT. Translation gives CASSILRGDEKLFF.

The sample holds a few counts of this clone. The V call is TRBV9, the J call TRBJ2-2; 7 bases map to TRBD2. This CDR3 contains 14 residues. CDR1 is SGDLS, CDR2 YYNGEE, per germline. Trimming took 4 bases from V and 6 from J; bases not matched to a gene: 6. The CDR3 nucleotides are TGTGCCAGCAGCCAAACGGGGGGAGCCGGGGAGCTGTTTTTT. Its protein product is CASSQTGGAGELFF.

In its sample, this clone was seen a few times. The V gene is TRBV5-5, the J gene TRBJ1-2; a possible D gene is TRBD1 (5 bases). Germline CDR1 reads SGHKS; CDR2 reads YYEKEE (reference sequence). V gave up 1 base and J gave up 3 bases, with 10 bases separating them. The CDR3 sequence is 14 residues long. The CDR3 is CASSLSTGHYGYTF. CDR3 coding DNA: TGTGCCAGCAGCTTGTCCACAGGCCACTATGGCTACACCTTC.

This clone appeared a single time. The rearrangement uses TRBV28 and TRBJ1-1; tentative D call: TRBD1 (5 bases). Trimming removed 9 bases from V and 1 base from J, with 12 bases in between. The CDR3 has 13 amino acids. Looked up from germline, CDR1 is MDHEN and CDR2 is SYDVKM. Written as DNA, the CDR3 is TGTGCCAGTTGCGTACAGGAGAACACTGAAGCTTTCTTT. It yields the protein CASCVQENTEAFF.

The DNA of the CDR3 is TGTGCCAGTGAGCCACCCAACAAAAACATTCAGTACTTC. Protein sequence: CASEPPNKNIQYF. V and J are TRBV9 and TRBJ2-4, with D hard to call. V lost 8 bases and J lost 3, with 12 bases in between. The CDR3 runs 13 residues. CDR1 and CDR2 (germline): SGDLS, YYNGEE.

The table lists this clone with a few counts. This chain uses TRBV7-2 with TRBJ1-5; D gene unclear. The V gene's germline CDR1 is SGHTA and CDR2 FQGNSA. The CDR3 extends over 13 amino acids. With 1 base removed from V and 3 bases from J, the gap between germline ends came to 4 bases. The CDR3 bases are TGTGCCAGCAGCTTAGGGCTCAATCAGCCCCAGCATTTT. Its translation is CASSLGLNQPQHF. Full variable domain (missing parts from reference TRBV7-2 and TRBJ1-5): GAGVSQSPSNKVTEKGKDVELRCDPISGHTALYWYRQSLGQGLEFLIYFQGNSAPDKSGLPSDRFSAERTGGSVSTLTIQRTQQEDSAVYLCASSLGLNQPQHFGDGTRLSIL.